Reported below is one T cell receptor beta chain. The antigen it recognizes is unknown. No much larger clone is present one base from it, and per-base qualities are unavailable. The data derive from a study of shared T cell receptors in the human thymus (dated by TCRdb to about 2021). Some background on the complete study: The study examined how self-reactive, shared T-cell receptor alpha chains are generated in the human thymus.

Library generation was performed with the immunoSEQ multiplex PCR assay. TCRdb's version of the immuneACCESS table is confined to in-frame rearrangements and falls short of the full clone set. An unresolved V gene accounts for under half of the shortfall where checked; the remainder is of unknown origin. A total of approximately 490,000 clones appear in this sample, 75% to 85% of them only once. Of the sample, around 0.012% is held by the ten largest clones. Here V drops 1 base and J drops 2 bases, and the junction holds 10 bases not matched to any gene. The germline V gene (reference sequence) provides CDR1 GTSNPN and CDR2 SVGIG. Including the terminal cysteine and phenylalanine, the CDR3 comprises 18 residues. The CDR3 DNA has 54 bases and is translated from base 1. The sample was also reused in another study, on human thymus T cells. From that second study: Donors were immunologically healthy infants undergoing open corrective cardiac surgery for congenital heart defects in Finland. Thymus tissue was collected as surgical resects that were removed during corrective cardiac surgery. Both the thymic and the peripheral blood repertoires appeared to show biased V and J gene segment usage. According to the related research, thymic TCR repertoires were highly overlapping among unrelated individuals. TCR alpha and beta repertoires from about 8 infant thymus samples and four related peripheral blood samples were characterized in the study. The infant donors were roughly 7 to 244 days old, and the cohort included five or six males and two females. After being mechanically released from the tissue, thymocytes were kept at -70 degrees C in pellets of about 8.5-32 million cells. A QIAsymphony instrument was used to extract genomic DNA from frozen cell pellets. Using the immunoSEQ multiplex PCR assay, the TCRB and TCRAD loci were amplified from a standardized quantity of quality-controlled genomic DNA. The amplicons covered the V(D)J region and were long enough to include the CDR3 and to identify the V and J genes. Amplicon sequencing was performed on an Illumina platform through the commercial immunoSEQ service. Primer bias and sequencing errors were corrected as previously described, and TCRAD and TCRB definitions were based on the IMGT database. The repertoires were analysed using immunoSEQ Analyzer 3.0 and VDJTools for basic statistics, V/J segment usage, diversity estimates, rarefaction and pairwise overlap. To estimate diversity, the Chao1, ChaoE, Efron-Thisted, Shannon and inverse Simpson indices were applied, and diversity was also estimated on datasets down-sampled to the smallest sample. For repertoire overlap, CDR3 nucleotide sequence, V gene and J gene had to match strictly, and clustering was done by Jaccard-based multidimensional scaling. On average, thymus samples yielded around 810,000 unique TCRB clonotypes, whereas blood samples yielded some 92,000.

The source of this sequence is a boy less than two years old with a congenital heart defect. Donor details come from another sample of the same person, matched by shared clones. Material for sequencing was thymocytes. The chain couples TRBV30 to TRBJ2-3, with 12 bases matching TRBD1. The DNA reads TGTGCCTGGAGTGCCCACCCTGGGACAGGGGGCTCCACAGATACGCAGTATTTT. Protein translation: CAWSAHPGTGGSTDTQYF.